This TCR beta chain was found in a study of T-cell memory formation after mild COVID-19. From 5'RACE with constant-segment primers came TCR alpha and TCR beta cDNA libraries that carried sample barcodes and UMIs. A single record per CDR3 protein comes from TCRdb applying MiXCR to the 5' RACE reads. The sample has more than 75,000 distinct CDR3 sequences, around a quarter seen once. This CDR3 has 14 amino acids. V shed 2 bases and J 10 bases; nucleotides not matched to a gene: 6. The germline CDR1 and CDR2 sequences are MNHEY and SMNVEV (reference sequence). The chain combines TRBV27 with TRBJ2-1; 9 positions match TRBD2. Sequencing input: PBMCs or a T cell subset sorted from them (not recorded which). The clonotype was recovered from a man aged 18-30 years who had mild COVID-19 (a few samples of this study predate the infection). Cell type and time point are not known. The CDR3: CASSLAGGLAEQFF. CDR3 bases: TGTGCCAGCAGTTTAGCGGGGGGGCTCGCGGAGCAGTTCTTC.